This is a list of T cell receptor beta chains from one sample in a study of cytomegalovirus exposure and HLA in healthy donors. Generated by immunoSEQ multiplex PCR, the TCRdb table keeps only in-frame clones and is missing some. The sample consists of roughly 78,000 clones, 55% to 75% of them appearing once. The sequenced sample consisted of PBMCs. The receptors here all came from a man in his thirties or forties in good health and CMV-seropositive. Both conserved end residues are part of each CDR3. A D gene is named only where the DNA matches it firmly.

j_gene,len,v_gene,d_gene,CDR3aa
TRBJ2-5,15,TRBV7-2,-,CASSLNGGLQETQYF
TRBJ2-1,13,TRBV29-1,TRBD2,CSVETGGAGEQFF
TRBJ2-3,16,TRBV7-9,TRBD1,CASSSSGTGGQDTQYF
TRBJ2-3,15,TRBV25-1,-,CASSRRTPSTDTQYF
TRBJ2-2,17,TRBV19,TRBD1,CASSIGGGTGATGELFF
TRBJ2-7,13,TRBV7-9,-,CASSFQRWGEQYF
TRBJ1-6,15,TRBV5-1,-,CASSLEATGDSPLHF
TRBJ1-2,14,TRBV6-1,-,CASSAVSVNYGYTF
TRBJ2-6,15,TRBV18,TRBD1,CASSLTGVGANVLTF
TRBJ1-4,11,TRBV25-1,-,CASGFGGELFF
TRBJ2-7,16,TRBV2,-,CASSETQGGWQAEQYF
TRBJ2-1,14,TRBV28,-,CASSLQGSYNEQFF
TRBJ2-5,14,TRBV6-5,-,CASGPHQRSRTQYF
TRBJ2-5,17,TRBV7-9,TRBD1,CASSLVGTGRHQETQYF
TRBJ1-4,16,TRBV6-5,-,CASSSWDGQQLEKLFF
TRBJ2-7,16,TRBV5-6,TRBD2,CASSFSWAGGPYEQYF
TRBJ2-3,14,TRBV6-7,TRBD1,CASSRDRYTDTQYF
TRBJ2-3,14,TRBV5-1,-,CASSNSASTDTQYF
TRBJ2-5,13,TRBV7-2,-,CASSLAFQETQYF
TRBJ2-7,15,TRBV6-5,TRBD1,CASSYTQTGGYEQYF
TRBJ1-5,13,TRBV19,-,CASSSRSNQPQHF
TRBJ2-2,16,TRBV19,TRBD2,CASSAGLAVFTGELFF
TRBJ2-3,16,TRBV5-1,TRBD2,CASSRTSGRGADTQYF
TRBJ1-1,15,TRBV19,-,CASSSTPGVNTEAFF
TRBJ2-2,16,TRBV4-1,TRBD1,CASSQDPGGYTGELFF
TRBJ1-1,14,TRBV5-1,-,CASSLALSGTEAFF
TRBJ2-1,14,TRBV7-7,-,CASSSGMGWNEQFF
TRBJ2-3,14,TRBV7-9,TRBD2,CASSRDGRTDTQYF
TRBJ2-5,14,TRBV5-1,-,CASSLTPYQETQYF
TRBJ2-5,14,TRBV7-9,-,CASSGDNHQETQYF
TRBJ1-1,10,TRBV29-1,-,CSVQNTEAFF
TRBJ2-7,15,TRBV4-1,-,CASSQDQGTAYEQYF
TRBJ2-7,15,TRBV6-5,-,CASSYSPGSRHEQYF
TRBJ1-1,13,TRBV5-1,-,CASRGDGHPEAFF
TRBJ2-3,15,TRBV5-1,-,CASCRGGTGTDTQYF
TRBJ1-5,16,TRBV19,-,CASSPQWGGYNQPQHF
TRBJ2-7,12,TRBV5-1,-,CASSLDNYEQYF